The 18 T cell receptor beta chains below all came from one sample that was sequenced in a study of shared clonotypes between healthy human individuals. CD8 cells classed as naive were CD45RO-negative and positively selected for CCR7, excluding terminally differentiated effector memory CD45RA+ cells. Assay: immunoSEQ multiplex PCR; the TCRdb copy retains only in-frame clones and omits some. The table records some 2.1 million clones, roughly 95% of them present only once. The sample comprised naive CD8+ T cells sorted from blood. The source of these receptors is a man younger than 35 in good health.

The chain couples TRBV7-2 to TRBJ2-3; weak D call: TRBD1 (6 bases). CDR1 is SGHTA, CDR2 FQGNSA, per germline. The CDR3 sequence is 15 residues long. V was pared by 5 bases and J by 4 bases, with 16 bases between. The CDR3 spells CASSLIAGGADTQYF. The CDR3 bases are TGTGCCAGCAGCCTCATAGCTGGGGGCGCAGATACGCAGTATTTT. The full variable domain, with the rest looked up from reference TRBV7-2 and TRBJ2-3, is GAGVSQSPSNKVTEKGKDVELRCDPISGHTALYWYRQSLGQGLEFLIYFQGNSAPDKSGLPSDRFSAERTGGSVSTLTIQRTQQEDSAVYLCASSLIAGGADTQYFGPGTRLTVL.

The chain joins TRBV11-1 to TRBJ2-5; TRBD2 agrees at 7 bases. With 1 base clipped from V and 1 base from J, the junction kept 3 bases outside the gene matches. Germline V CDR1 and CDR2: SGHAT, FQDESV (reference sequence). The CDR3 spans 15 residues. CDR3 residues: CASSLVRGVQETQYF. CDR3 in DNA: TGTGCCAGCAGCTTAGTTCGGGGGGTCCAAGAGACCCAGTACTTC.

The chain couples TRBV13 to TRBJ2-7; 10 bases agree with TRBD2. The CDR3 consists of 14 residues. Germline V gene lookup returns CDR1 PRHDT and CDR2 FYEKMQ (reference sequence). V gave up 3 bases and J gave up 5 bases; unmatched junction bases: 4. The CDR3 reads CASSFFSGRNEQYF. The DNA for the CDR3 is TGTGCCAGCAGCTTCTTTAGCGGGAGGAACGAGCAGTACTTC. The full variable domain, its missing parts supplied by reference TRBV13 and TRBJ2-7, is AAGVIQSPRHLIKEKRETATLKCYPIPRHDTVYWYQQGPGQDPQFLISFYEKMQSDKGSIPDRFSAQQFSDYHSELNMSSLELGDSALYFCASSFFSGRNEQYFGPGTRLTVT.

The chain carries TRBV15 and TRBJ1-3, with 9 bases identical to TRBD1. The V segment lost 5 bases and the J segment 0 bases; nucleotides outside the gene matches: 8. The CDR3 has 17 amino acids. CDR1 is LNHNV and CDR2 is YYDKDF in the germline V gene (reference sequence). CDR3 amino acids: CATSVSRTGVSGNTIYF. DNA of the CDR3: TGTGCCACCAGCGTCTCCAGGACAGGGGTCTCTGGAAACACCATATATTTT.

CDR3 in DNA: TGTGCCAGCAGTGACCAGGGAATCGATGAGCAGTTCTTC. It yields the protein CASSDQGIDEQFF. The rearrangement joins TRBV2 to TRBJ2-1; TRBD1 is a possible D gene (5 bases). The CDR3 has 13 amino acids. CDR1 and CDR2 from the germline V gene are SNHLY and FYNNEI. Trimming removed 3 bases from V and 8 bases from J, with 11 bases in between.

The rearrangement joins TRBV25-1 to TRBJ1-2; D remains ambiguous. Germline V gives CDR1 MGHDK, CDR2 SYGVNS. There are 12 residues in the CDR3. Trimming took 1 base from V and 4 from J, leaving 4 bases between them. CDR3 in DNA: TGTGCCAGCAGTGAATGGGGCTATGGCTACACCTTC. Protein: CASSEWGYGYTF.

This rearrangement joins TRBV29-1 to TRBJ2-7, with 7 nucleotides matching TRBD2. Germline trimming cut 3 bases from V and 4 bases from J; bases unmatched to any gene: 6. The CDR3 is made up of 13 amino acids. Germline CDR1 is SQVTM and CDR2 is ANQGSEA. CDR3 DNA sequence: TGCAGCGTTGACAAGGGAGCGGGGTACGAGCAGTACTTC. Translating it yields CSVDKGAGYEQYF.

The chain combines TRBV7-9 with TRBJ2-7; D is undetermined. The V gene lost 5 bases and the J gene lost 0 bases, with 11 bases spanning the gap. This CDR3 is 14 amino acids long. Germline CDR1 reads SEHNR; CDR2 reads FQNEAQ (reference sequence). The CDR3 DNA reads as TGTGCCAGCAGCCCCCCTACAGTCTCCTACGAGCAGTACTTC. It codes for CASSPPTVSYEQYF. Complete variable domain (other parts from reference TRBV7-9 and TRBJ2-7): DTGVSQNPRHKITKRGQNVTFRCDPISEHNRLYWYRQTLGQGPEFLTYFQNEAQLEKSRLLSDRFSAERPKGSFSTLEIQRTEQGDSAMYLCASSPPTVSYEQYFGPGTRLTVT.

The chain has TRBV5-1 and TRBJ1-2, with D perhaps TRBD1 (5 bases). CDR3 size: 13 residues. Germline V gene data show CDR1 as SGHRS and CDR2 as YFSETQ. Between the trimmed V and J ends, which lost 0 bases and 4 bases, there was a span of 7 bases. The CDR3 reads CASSLETAYGYTF. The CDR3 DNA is TGCGCCAGCAGCTTGGAGACAGCCTATGGCTACACCTTC.

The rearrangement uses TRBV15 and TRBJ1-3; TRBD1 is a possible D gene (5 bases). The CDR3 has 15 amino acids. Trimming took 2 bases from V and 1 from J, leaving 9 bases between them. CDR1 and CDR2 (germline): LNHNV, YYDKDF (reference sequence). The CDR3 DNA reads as TGTGCCACCAGCAGATCCCGACAGTCTGGAAACACCATATATTTT. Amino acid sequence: CATSRSRQSGNTIYF.

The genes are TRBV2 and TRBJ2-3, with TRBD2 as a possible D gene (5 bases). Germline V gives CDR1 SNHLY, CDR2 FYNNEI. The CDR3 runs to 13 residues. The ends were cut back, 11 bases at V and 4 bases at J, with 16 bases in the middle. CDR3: CAGHRTGADTQYF. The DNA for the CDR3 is TGTGCCGGGCACCGGACTGGGGCAGATACGCAGTATTTT.

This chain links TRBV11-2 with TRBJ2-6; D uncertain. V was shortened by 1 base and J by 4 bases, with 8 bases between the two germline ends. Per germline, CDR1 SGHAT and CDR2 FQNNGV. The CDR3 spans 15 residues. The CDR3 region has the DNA TGTGCCAGCAGCTTAGTCAGTGTGGGGGCCAACGTCCTGACTTTC. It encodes CASSLVSVGANVLTF.

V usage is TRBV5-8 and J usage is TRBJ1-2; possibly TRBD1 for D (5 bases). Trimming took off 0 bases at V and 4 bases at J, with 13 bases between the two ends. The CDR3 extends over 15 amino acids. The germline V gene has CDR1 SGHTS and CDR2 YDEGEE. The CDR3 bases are TGTGCCAGCAGCTTGGCCGGGACGACTTCCTATGGCTACACCTTC. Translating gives CASSLAGTTSYGYTF.

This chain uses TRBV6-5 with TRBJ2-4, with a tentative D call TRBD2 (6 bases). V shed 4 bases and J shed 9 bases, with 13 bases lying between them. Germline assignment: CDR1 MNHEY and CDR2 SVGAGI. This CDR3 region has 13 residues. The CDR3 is CASSSSGWGIQYF. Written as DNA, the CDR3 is TGTGCCAGCAGTTCGAGCGGGTGGGGCATTCAGTACTTC.

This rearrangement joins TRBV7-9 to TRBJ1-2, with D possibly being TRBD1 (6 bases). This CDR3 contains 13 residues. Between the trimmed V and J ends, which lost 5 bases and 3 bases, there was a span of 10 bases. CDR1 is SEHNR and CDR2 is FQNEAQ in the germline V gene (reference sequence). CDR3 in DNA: TGTGCCAGCAGCCCTCCAGGGGACTATGGCTACACCTTC. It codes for CASSPPGDYGYTF.

The CDR3 nucleotides read TGTGCCAGCAGCTTGACAGGGGGAAACGGCTACACCTTC. It yields the protein CASSLTGGNGYTF. The chain has TRBV5-6 and TRBJ1-2, with 8 bases matching TRBD1. The germline V gene has CDR1 SGHDT and CDR2 YYEEEE. Germline trimming cut 1 base from V and 8 bases from J; bases unmatched to any gene: 4. The CDR3 runs to 13 residues.

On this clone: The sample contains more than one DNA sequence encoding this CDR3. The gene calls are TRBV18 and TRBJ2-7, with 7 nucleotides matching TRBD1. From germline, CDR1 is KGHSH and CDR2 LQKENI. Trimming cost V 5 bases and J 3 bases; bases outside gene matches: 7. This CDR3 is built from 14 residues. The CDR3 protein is CASSLGTVSYEQYF. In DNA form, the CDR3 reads TGTGCCAGCTCATTAGGGACAGTAAGCTACGAGCAGTACTTC.

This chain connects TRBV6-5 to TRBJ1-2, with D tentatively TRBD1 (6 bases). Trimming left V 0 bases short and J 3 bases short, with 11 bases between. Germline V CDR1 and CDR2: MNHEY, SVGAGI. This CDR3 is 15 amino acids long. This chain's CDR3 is CASSYSQGVHYGYTF. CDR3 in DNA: TGTGCCAGCAGTTACTCACAGGGAGTTCACTATGGCTACACCTTC.